The rows below give T cell receptor beta chains drawn from one sample of a study of T cells in Graves' hyperthyroidism and ophthalmopathy. Each CDR3 protein gets one entry after TCRdb re-called the multiplex PCR reads with MiXCR. This sample carries around 300,000 distinct CDR3 sequences, around a fifth of them seen once, and the ten largest clones take just under 40%. The sample consisted of blood. Source of these receptors: a man aged 50-59 years with Graves' ophthalmopathy. CDR3s include the opening cysteine and the closing phenylalanine or tryptophan. A clone size is listed for some rows: how often the clone was seen (once, few, many), or a class if it is expanded.

j_gene | abundance | v_gene | CDR3aa
TRBJ2-5 | NA | TRBV3-1 | CASSPAEVLVQETQYF
TRBJ2-5 | NA | TRBV6-1 | CASSEGGGTLETQYF
TRBJ1-1 | NA | TRBV20-1 | CNAYRGPTEAFF
TRBJ2-5 | NA | TRBV7-9 | CASSLGTGETQYF
TRBJ2-1 | NA | TRBV6-1 | CASSYVGTSGRDEQFF
TRBJ2-3 | few | TRBV20-1 | CSARYWTSGNTDTQYF
TRBJ2-1 | many | TRBV5-1 | CASSLAVRNEQFF
TRBJ1-2 | few | TRBV20-1 | CSAPDRGNGYTF
TRBJ2-1 | many | TRBV7-3 | CASSFRGKDEQFF
TRBJ2-1 | few | TRBV3-1 | CASSQARASRTYNEQFF
TRBJ2-7 | many | TRBV30 | CAWRRGGLGYEQYF
TRBJ1-2 | NA | TRBV12-3/TRBV12-4 | CASNPSANYGYTF
TRBJ2-2 | few | TRBV10-1 | CASSESQGRELFF
TRBJ2-2 | many | TRBV2 | CASRPGLNTGELFF
TRBJ2-2 | NA | TRBV5-1 | CASSSRTASSAGGTGELFF
TRBJ2-5 | many | TRBV6-1 | CASSDSYSQETQYF
TRBJ2-2 | NA | TRBV14 | CASSQVMNTGELFF